The present T cell receptor beta chain was sequenced within a study of vaccination effects on CD4 cells after COVID-19. For the study at large: All study participants received two doses of BNT162b2 or mRNA-1273 vaccine. The study's findings and limits: The study dataset contains few convalescent patients and includes no early post-infection timepoints. Nearly all vaccine-induced clones in healthy recipients recognized only SARS-CoV-2.

The CDR3 sequence is 13 residues long. Germline V CDR1 and CDR2: SGHAT, FQNNGV. Trimming removed 10 bases at V and 1 base at J, with 10 bases between. Antigen-specific CD4+ T cells were expanded (with viral peptide pools) by the ViraFEST assay ahead of sequencing. Culture lasted around eleven days before CD4+ T cell isolation. Testing of the vaccine recipients showed negative nucleocapsid antibodies and no prior SARS-CoV-2 infection. About 2 million PBMC were seeded per well and grown in the presence of roughly 9.3 IU/ml IL-2 and roughly 9.9 ug/ml peptides. This clone was detected a few times. Its antigen is unknown. TCRdb's table, derived via immunoSEQ multiplex PCR, lists solely in-frame clones and lacks some. The table lists over 20,000 clones, roughly 74% of them singletons.

The origin of this receptor is a human donor who received a COVID-19 vaccine. The sample was CD4+ T cells from PBMCs cultured with SARS-CoV-2 spike peptides, taken before COVID-19 vaccination. V usage is TRBV11-2 and J usage is TRBJ2-2; D gene uncertain. CDR3 region: CATRTVNTGELFF. In DNA, the CDR3 is TGTGCCACCAGGACGGTGAACACCGGGGAGCTGTTTTTT.